This TCR beta chain was profiled in a study of blood T cells in healthy people across ages (dated by TCRdb to 2015 to 2017). About the investigation overall: Template switching captured roughly one uniquely barcoded TCR beta cDNA molecule per two T cells in model experiments. The study analyzed two additional independent replicas of 1 million unique cDNA reads from the same blood draw for two donors, one aged 18 to 29 and one aged 80 or older. To track age-related changes in TCR beta repertoire diversity, the study relied on deep sequencing normalized with unique cDNA molecular identifiers. Four age groups were formed from the donors: young (average about 15 years), middle-aged (more than 35), aged (over 55) and long-lived (82). Donors of different ages were randomly distributed across sequencing lanes to avoid experimental bias.

Donors were 39 systemically healthy Caucasian individuals from Russia aged roughly 6 to 100 years. Each donor gave around 9.8 milliliters of peripheral blood, collected into EDTA-treated Vacutainer tubes. Ficoll-Paque density-gradient centrifugation was used to isolate PBMCs, with at least 6.5 million obtained per sample. Trizol reagent was used to extract total RNA from PBMCs, with at least 5.5 micrograms per sample. The percentages of naive CD45RAhigh/CD27high T cells were determined by flow cytometry on a PBMC aliquot from every donor. Overall study outcomes, separate from this receptor: Because the CMV infection status of the donors was unknown, age-related changes in expanded clonotypes may potentially have been confounded. There was a strong correlation between observed TCR beta diversity and the percentage of naive T cells measured by flow cytometry. Observed TCR beta diversity per million T cells fell roughly linearly with age, and a significant reduction was already apparent by age about 36. Compared with the aged group, the long-lived group had more naive CD4+ T cells, fewer expanded clones and increased TCR diversity, suggesting age selection. Estimates of total diversity based on one million sequenced T cells were considered lower bounds and underestimates. Bulk unsorted PBMC profiling prevented conclusive comparison of naive and antigen-experienced compartments.

In regard to this clonotype: Its cognate antigen has yet to be identified. Per-base quality was not reported, and no clone a single base away is much larger than it.

Library generation was performed with 5' RACE. TCRdb lists the instrument as Illumina HiSeq 2500. A second PCR of about 7 to 12 cycles was run with a J-beta primer mix and a sample-barcoded 5' primer. A unique molecular identifier was introduced onto each TCR beta cDNA molecule by a template-switch 5' adaptor carrying 12 random nucleotides. At least 3 million CDR3-containing paired-end reads were obtained from each sample. First-strand cDNA was synthesized from all RNA with the Mint cDNA synthesis kit, primed by a TRBC-specific oligonucleotide. All cDNA was treated with uracil-DNA glycosylase and then went through a first 18-cycle PCR with the universal primers M1SS and BC2_uni_R. The paper's data handling went like this. Normalization of each sample was performed by random selection of 1 million high-quality reads, each carrying a distinct molecular identifier. Reads with shared molecular identifiers were discarded instead of being binned into consensus sequences. CDR3 identification, clonotype clustering and error correction used MiTCR with a Q25 quality threshold and the strictest error-elimination algorithm. A nonparametric unseen species model using Euler transformation provided a lower-bound estimate of total TCR beta diversity. The raw public data were reprocessed by TCRdb itself: fastp quality trimming at Q25, MiXCR clonotype calling, in-frame beta chains only. Rows are combined by CDR3 protein, so each entry shows the most common genes and DNA. Clone size and V and J calls follow TCRdb, not the original study. The table for this sample lists roughly 1,700,000 distinct CDR3 sequences; approximately 30% of them were counted only once. The ten largest clones capture over 7% of the sample.

A distance of 22 bases separates the germline ends of V and J, which lose 6 bases and 8 bases respectively. From the germline V gene (reference sequence), CDR1 is DFQATT and CDR2 is SNEGSKA. The CDR3 holds 15 amino acids from the cysteine to the phenylalanine. This entry keeps only the CDR3 DNA: 45 bases, framed from base 1. The receptor comes from a woman aged 25-40 years in good health. Material for sequencing was blood. The chain joins TRBV20-1 to TRBJ1-4; matching of 5 bases hints at TRBD1 as the D gene. The CDR3 protein is CSAPGAGNVREKLFF. The nucleotide sequence reads TGCAGTGCCCCCGGGGCAGGGAACGTTCGGGAAAAACTGTTTTTT.